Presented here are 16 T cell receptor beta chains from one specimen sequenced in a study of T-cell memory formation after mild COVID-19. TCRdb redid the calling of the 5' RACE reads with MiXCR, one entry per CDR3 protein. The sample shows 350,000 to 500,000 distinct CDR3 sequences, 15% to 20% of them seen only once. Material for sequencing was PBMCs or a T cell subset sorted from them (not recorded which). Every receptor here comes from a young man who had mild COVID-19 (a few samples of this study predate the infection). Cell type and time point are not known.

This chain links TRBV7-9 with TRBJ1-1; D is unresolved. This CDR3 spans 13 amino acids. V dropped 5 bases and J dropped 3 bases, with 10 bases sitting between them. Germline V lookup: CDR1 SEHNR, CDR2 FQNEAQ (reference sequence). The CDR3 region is CASSAQEYTEAFF. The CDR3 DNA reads TGTGCCAGCAGCGCCCAGGAATACACTGAAGCTTTCTTT.

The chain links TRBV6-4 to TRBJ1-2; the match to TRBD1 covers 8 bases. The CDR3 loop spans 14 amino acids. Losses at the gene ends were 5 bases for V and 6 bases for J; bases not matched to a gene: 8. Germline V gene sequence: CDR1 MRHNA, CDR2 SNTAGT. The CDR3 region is CASSPQQGVDGYTF. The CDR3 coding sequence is TGTGCCAGCAGTCCTCAACAGGGGGTCGATGGCTACACCTTC.

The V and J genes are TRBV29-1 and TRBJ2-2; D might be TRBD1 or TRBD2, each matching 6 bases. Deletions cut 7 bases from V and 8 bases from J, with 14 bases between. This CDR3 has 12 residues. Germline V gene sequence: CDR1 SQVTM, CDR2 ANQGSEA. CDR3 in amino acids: CSAPGAWGELFF. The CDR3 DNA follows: TGCAGCGCCCCGGGGGCTTGGGGGGAGCTGTTTTTT.

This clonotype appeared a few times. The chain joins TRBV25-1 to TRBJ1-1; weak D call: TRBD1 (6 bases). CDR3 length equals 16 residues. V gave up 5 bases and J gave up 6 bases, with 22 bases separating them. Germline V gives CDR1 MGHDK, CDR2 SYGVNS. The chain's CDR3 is CASSYHLAGASAEAFF. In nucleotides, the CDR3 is TGTGCCAGCAGTTACCATTTAGCGGGGGCATCTGCTGAAGCTTTCTTT.

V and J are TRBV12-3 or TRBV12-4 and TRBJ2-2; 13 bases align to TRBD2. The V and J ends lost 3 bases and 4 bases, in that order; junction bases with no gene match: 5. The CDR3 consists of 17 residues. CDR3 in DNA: TGTGCCAGCAGTTTGACTAGCGGGGGGACGGGCACCGGGGAGCTGTTTTTT. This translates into CASSLTSGGTGTGELFF.

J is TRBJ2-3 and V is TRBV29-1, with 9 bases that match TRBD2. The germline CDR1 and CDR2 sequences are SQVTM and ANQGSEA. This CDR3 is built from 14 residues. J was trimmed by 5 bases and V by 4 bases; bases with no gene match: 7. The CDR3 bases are TGCAGCGTTGCCGGCGGGGGGGCCGTAGATACGCAGTATTTT. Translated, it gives CSVAGGGAVDTQYF.

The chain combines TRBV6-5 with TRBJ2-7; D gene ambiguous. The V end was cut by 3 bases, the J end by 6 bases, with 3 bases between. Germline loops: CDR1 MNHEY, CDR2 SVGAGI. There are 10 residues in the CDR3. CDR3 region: CASSYPEQYF. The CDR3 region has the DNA TGTGCCAGCAGTTATCCCGAGCAGTACTTC.

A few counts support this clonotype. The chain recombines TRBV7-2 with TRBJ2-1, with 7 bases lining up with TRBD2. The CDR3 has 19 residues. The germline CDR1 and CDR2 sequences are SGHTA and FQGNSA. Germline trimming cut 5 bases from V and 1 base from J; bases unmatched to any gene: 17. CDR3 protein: CASSVSGTIKILSYNEQFF. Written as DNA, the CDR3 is TGTGCCAGCAGCGTCTCCGGGACTATAAAAATTTTATCCTACAATGAGCAGTTCTTC.

CDR3 DNA: TGTGCACCAGCACAGGTCGCGAACACCGGGGAGCTGTTTTTT. Translated, it gives CAPAQVANTGELFF. This chain links TRBV6-5 with TRBJ2-2, with D perhaps TRBD1 (5 bases). The germline CDR1 and CDR2 sequences are MNHEY and SVGAGI. The CDR3 totals 14 residues.

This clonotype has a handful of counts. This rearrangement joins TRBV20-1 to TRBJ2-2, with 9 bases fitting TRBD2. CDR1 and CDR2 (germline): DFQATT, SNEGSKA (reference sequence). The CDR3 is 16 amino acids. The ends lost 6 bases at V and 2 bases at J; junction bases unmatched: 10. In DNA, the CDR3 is TGCAGTGCCCGGAGGCGGGGGGGCCTTAACACCGGGGAGCTGTTTTTT. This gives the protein CSARRRGGLNTGELFF.

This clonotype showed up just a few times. The CDR3 loop is CATSDPLLVPDTQYF. The CDR3 bases are TGTGCCACCAGTGATCCTCTACTAGTTCCAGATACGCAGTATTTT. The chain combines TRBV24-1 with TRBJ2-3; tentatively, D is TRBD2 (5 bases). Germline CDR1 and CDR2: KGHDR and SFDVKD. V was shortened by 3 bases and J by 4 bases, with 13 bases between the two germline ends. The CDR3 totals 15 residues.

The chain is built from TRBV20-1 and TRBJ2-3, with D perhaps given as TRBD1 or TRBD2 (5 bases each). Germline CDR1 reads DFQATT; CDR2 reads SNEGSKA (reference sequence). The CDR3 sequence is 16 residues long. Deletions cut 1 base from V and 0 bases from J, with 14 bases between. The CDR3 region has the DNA TGCAGTGCTAGAGCTGGGGGATCAACTAGCACAGATACGCAGTATTTT. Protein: CSARAGGSTSTDTQYF.

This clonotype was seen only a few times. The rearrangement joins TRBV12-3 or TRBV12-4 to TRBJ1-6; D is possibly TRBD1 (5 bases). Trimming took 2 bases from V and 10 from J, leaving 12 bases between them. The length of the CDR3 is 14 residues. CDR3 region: CASSLRQGASPLHF. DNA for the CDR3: TGTGCCAGCAGTTTACGCCAGGGAGCCTCACCCCTCCACTTT.

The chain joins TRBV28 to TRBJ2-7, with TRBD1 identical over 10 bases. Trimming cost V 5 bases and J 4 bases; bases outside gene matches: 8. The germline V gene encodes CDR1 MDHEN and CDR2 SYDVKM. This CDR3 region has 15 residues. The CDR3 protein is CASSKPGTGEYEQYV. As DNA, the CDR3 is TGTGCCAGCAGTAAACCCGGGACAGGGGAGTACGAGCAGTACGTC.

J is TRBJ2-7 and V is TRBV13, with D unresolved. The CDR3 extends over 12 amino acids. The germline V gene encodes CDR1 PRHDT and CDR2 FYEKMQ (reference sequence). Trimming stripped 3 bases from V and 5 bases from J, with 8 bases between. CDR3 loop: CASSLKEHEQYF. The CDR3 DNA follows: TGTGCCAGCAGCTTGAAAGAGCACGAGCAGTACTTC.

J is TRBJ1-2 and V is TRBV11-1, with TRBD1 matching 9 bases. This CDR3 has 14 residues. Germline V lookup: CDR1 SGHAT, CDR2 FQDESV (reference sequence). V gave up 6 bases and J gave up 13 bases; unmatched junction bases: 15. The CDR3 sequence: CASRLTGTGRLLTF. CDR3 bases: TGTGCCAGCAGACTGACTGGGACAGGGCGACTCCTCACCTTC.